The present entry profiles one TCR beta chain with its context. Its antigen is currently not known. Base qualities are not provided; no much larger clone lies one nucleotide away. Ficoll-Paque density gradient centrifugation was the method used to isolate PBMCs. This sample was sequenced with an Illumina NovaSeq 6000. Using 5'RACE with constant-segment primers, TCRalpha and TCRbeta cDNA libraries were constructed, with sample barcodes and unique molecular identifiers added in the process. RNA was extracted from every sample with Trizol reagent. Amplification of the libraries took two PCR steps, and the second step added a second sample barcode plus Illumina TruSeq adapters. Libraries were sequenced on an Illumina NovaSeq with 2 x 150 bp paired-end reads. On the study's bioinformatics: Reads were demultiplexed and collapsed into UMI-guided consensus sequences with migec v1.2.7. Using mixcr v2.1.11, UMI consensuses were aligned to TRA and TRB V and J templates and then assembled into clonotypes. A clonotype was counted as expanded or contracted only when both edgeR and NoisET called the clonotype significant, with the noise models trained on biological replicates. For edgeR calls, the cutoffs were a false discovery rate-adjusted p below 0.01 and a log2 fold-change threshold of 1. As an exploratory analysis of dynamics, max-normalized trajectories of the 1000 most abundant clonotypes were examined by PCA with hierarchical clustering. Each responding clone was given a CD4 or CD8 phenotype based on the CD4+ and CD8+ repertoires, which had been sequenced separately. TCRdb redid the processing of the public reads, applying fastp at Q25 and MiXCR, and retained in-frame beta chains. All rows with the same CDR3 protein become a single entry with the most common DNA and genes. TCRdb assigned the V and J calls; the authors' analysis was not used. This sample is represented by 450,000 to 700,000 distinct CDR3 sequences; roughly 18% of them were singletons. The ten largest account for around 12% of the sample.

This sample was included in a study of T-cell memory formation after mild COVID-19 (dated by TCRdb to the early 2020s). Background on the whole study: Most TCR sequence clusters were specific to one of the two donors. Two young, previously healthy adult volunteers, one female and one male, were included in the cohort. In a couple of donors, T-cell clones that expanded and contracted after mild COVID-19 were tracked by sequencing TCRalpha and TCRbeta repertoires over time.

The paper as a whole reports these results and caveats: The study included only a couple of mild cases, and larger cohorts that include severe cases with pre-infection samples were judged to be necessary. Contracting CD4+ clones were found mainly in CM and EM memory subsets, while CD8+ clones were enriched in EMRA. Whether the second-wave clones peaking on day 37 were SARS-CoV-2 specific was not confirmed. From day 15 to 85, contracting clones showed balanced CD4/CD8 phenotypes, whereas a second wave of clones that expanded from day 15 to 37 leaned towards CD4+. Some responding clones were detected in pre-infection memory, suggesting pre-existing cross-reactive memory T cells joined the SARS-CoV-2 response.

This TCR was recovered from an adult woman who had mild COVID-19 (a few samples of this study predate the infection). The sample titles of this study are shuffled in the database, so cell type and time point are left out; the donor was told from shared clones. Sequences were obtained from PBMCs or a T cell subset sorted from them (not recorded which).

The DNA reads TGCGCCAGCAGCTCGGGACTGGACCCGTGGGAGCAGTTCTTC. This encodes CASSSGLDPWEQFF. The V gene is TRBV5-1 and the J gene is TRBJ2-1; matching of 6 bases hints at TRBD2 as the D gene. According to the germline V gene, CDR1 reads SGHRS and CDR2 reads YFSETQ. Cut back by 3 bases and 10 bases, the V and J ends lie 17 bases apart. The CDR3 holds 14 amino acids from the cysteine to the phenylalanine. Solely the CDR3 DNA is kept, with 42 bases framed from the first base.